This TCR gamma chain was found in a study of γδ T cells in repeated Plasmodium falciparum infection. TRG and TRD sequences were obtained from every sorted gammadelta sample. TCRdb re-called the multiplex PCR reads using CATT. The sample lists around 27,000 gamma-chain clones, roughly 1.4% occurring once. Bulk repertoires came from Vgamma9/Vdelta2+ or Vdelta2-negative gammadelta T cells flow-sorted from PBMC. Per the germline V gene, CDR1 is EGSTGY and CDR2 is YDSYTSSV. The CDR3 is 13 residues long. With respect to this clone: The protein TCRdb lists belongs to a much larger clone and differs from this DNA's translation at residue 9, which points to a read error; the protein shown is made from the DNA.

Sequencing was carried out using gamma-delta T cells from blood. This sequence joins TRGV4 and TRGJP. As TCRdb names no J gene, one was assigned here on the basis of a DNA match to germline. This sequence was found in a pool of human donors (malaria-infected and uninfected, not separated). CDR3 region: CATWELGKEIKVF. As DNA, the CDR3 is TGTGCCACCTGGGAGTTGGGCAAAGAAATCAAGGTATTT.